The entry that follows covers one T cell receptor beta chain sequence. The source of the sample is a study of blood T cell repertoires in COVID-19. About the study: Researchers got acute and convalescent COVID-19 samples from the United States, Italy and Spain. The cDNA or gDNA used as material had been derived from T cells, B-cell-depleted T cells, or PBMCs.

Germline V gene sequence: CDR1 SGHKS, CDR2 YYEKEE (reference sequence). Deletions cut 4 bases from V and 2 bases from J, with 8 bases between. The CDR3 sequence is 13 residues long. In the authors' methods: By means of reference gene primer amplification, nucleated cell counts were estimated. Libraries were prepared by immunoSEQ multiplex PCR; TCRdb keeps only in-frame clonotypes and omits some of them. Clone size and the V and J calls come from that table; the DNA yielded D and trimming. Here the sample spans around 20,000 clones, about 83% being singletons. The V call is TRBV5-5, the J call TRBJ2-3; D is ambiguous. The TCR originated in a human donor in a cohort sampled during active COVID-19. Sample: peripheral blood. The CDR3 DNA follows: TGTGCCAGCAGCCGACACCACACAGATACGCAGTATTTT. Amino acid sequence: CASSRHHTDTQYF.